This T cell receptor (beta chain) was observed in a study of brain T cells in children with intractable seizures. Findings of the study overall: Absence of clones before surgery may stem from lower sequencing depth.

Comment on this clone: As yet, its antigen is unknown.

Libraries were prepared by immunoSEQ multiplex PCR; TCRdb keeps only in-frame clonotypes and omits some of them. The sample carries around 340,000 clones, over 90% recorded once. The time point here: blood from clinic visit 5 months post-surgery; TSC patient then seizure free. Patients received at least one anti-epileptic drug before surgery. With 4 bases clipped from V and 6 bases from J, the junction kept 12 bases outside the gene matches. This CDR3 comprises 15 residues. Germline V lookup: CDR1 MGHDK, CDR2 SYGVNS. This chain uses TRBV25-1 with TRBJ2-7; TRBD2 aligns across 7 bases. The sample here was peripheral blood, taken 4 to 5 months after surgery. The source of this sequence is a boy in the first two years of life with tuberous sclerosis and intractable seizures. The CDR3 loop reads CASSAQGLVTAEQYF. In DNA, the CDR3 is TGTGCCAGCAGTGCCCAAGGACTAGTAACGGCCGAGCAGTACTTC.